The sequence of this T cell receptor beta chain was determined in a study of T cells in Graves' hyperthyroidism and ophthalmopathy. Study-wide results and limits: Classification by a 13 V-J model distinguished ophthalmopathy from stable hyperthyroidism. Also found in blood were most expanded thyroid clonotypes above 0.001.

Amplification yielded TCR beta CDR3 regions, with RNA transcripts as the source. Researchers ran a first-round RT-PCR on the TCR CDR3 using the HTBI primer set. TCRdb processed the multiplex PCR reads anew with MiXCR; each CDR3 protein has one entry. The repertoire includes 400,000 or so distinct CDR3 sequences, roughly 15% of them detected once, and about 18% sits in the top ten. The germline V gene has CDR1 SGHVS and CDR2 FQNEAQ. This CDR3 has 14 residues. Trimming pared 7 bases from V and 5 bases from J, leaving 17 bases between. Those patients with uncontrolled infection, other autoimmune disease, pregnancy or lactation were excluded. Diagnoses were made from clinical symptoms, serum measures (thyroxine and TRAb), thyroid ultrasound and orbital computed tomography. This clonotype was counted at least ten times. Antigen: not known.

The TCR originated in a woman aged 25 to 39 with Graves' ophthalmopathy. The V call is TRBV7-8, the J call TRBJ2-5, with D perhaps being TRBD1 or TRBD2 (5 bases each). Sequenced: blood. The CDR3 DNA reads TGTGCCAGCAATGGGGGTGGGGCCCGGGAGACCCAGTACTTC. Amino acids: CASNGGGARETQYF.